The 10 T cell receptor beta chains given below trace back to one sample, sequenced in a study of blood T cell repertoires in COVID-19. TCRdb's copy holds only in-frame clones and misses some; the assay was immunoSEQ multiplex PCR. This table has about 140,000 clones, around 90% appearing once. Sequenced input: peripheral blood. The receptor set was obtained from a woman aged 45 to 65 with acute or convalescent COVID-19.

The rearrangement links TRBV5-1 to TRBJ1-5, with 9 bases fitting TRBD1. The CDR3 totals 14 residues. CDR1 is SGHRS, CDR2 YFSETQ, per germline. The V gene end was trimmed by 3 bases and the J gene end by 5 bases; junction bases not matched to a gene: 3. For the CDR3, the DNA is TGCGCCAGCAGCTCGACAGGGGGGGATCAGCCCCAGCATTTT. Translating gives CASSSTGGDQPQHF.

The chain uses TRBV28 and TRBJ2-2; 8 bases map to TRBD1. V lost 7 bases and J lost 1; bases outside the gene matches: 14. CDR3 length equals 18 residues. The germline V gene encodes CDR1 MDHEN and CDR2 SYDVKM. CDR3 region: CASNPIPWGQENTGELFF. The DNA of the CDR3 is TGTGCCAGCAATCCCATTCCCTGGGGACAGGAGAACACCGGGGAGCTGTTTTTT.

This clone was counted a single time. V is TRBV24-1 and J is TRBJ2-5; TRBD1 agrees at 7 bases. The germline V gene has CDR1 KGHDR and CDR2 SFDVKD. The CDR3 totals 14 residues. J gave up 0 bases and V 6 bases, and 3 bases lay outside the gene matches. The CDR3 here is CATSSRGYQETQYF. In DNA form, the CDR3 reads TGTGCCACCAGTTCCAGGGGGTACCAAGAGACCCAGTACTTC.

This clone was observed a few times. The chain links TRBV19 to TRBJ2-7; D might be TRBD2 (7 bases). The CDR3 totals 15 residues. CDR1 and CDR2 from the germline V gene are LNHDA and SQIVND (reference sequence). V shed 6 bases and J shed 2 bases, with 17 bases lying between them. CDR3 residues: CASSMGGPGAYEQYF. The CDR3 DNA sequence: TGTGCCAGTAGCATGGGGGGGCCAGGGGCCTACGAGCAGTACTTC.

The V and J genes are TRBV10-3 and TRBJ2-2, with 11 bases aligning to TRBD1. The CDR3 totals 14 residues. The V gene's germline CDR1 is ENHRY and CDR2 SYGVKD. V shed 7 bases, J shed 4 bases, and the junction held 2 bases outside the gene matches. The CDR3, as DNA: TGTGCCATCAAGGGACAGGGGGTCACCGGGGAGCTGTTTTTT. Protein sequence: CAIKGQGVTGELFF.

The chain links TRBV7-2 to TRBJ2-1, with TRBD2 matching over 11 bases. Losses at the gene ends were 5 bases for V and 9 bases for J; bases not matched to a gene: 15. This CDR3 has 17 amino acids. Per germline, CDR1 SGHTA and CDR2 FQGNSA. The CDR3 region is CASSLTVTSGAAGEQFF. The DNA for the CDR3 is TGTGCCAGCAGCCTGACCGTGACTAGCGGGGCGGCAGGTGAGCAGTTCTTC.

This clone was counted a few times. This CDR3 reads CASSQDYNQPQHF. The CDR3 nucleotides read TGCGCCAGCAGCCAAGATTACAATCAGCCCCAGCATTTT. The genes are TRBV4-1 and TRBJ1-5; no reliable D call. This CDR3 is built from 13 residues. Trimming pared 0 bases from V and 3 bases from J, leaving 3 bases between. Germline lookup yields CDR1 MGHRA and CDR2 YSYEKL.

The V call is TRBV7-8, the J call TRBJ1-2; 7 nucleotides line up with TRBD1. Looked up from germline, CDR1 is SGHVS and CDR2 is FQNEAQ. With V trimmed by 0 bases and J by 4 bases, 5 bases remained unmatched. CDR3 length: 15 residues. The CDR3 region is CASSLAWAGGYGYTF. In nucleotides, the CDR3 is TGTGCCAGCAGCTTAGCGTGGGCAGGGGGCTATGGCTACACCTTC.

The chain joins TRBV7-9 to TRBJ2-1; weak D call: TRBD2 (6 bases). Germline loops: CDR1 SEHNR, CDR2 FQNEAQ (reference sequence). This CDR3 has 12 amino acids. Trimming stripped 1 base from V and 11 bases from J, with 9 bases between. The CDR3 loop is CASSLGGGKQFF. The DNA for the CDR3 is TGTGCCAGCAGCTTAGGTGGGGGGAAGCAGTTCTTC.

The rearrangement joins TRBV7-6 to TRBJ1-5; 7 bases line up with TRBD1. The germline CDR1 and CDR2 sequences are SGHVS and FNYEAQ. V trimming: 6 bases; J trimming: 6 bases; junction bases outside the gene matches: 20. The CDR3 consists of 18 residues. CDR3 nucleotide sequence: TGTGCCAGCAGTCCAGGTCACCGGGGACAGAGTTTTATTCAGCCCCAGCATTTT. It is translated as CASSPGHRGQSFIQPQHF.